Included here is one T cell receptor beta chain sequence, with context. The data derive from a study of blood T cell repertoires in COVID-19. Study-level background: Specimens from acute and convalescent COVID-19 originated in the United States, Italy and Spain. T cells, B-cell-depleted T cells, or PBMCs provided the cDNA or gDNA that served as material.

The authors' processing: Amplified reference gene primers provided the basis for estimating nucleated cell counts. Assay used: immunoSEQ multiplex PCR; TCRdb lists only in-frame clones, some missing. The V and J calls and clone size were taken over from that table, and D and trimming were inferred from the DNA. In the table there are about 120,000 clones, 82% of which are singletons. This CDR3 has 14 residues. CDR1 SGHDN and CDR2 FVKESK come from the germline V gene. V lost 4 bases, J lost 5 bases, and 6 bases stayed unmatched. Sequencing used peripheral blood. V usage is TRBV14 and J usage is TRBJ2-5, with TRBD2 matching 8 bases. This receptor was taken from a man aged 65-85 years with acute or convalescent COVID-19. The CDR3 is CASSLGTRGETQYF. The CDR3, as DNA: TGTGCCAGCAGCCTTGGGACTAGAGGCGAGACCCAGTACTTC.